This paragraph covers one T cell receptor beta chain sequence. Its specificity is unknown. This CDR3 has 12 residues. Trimming left V 7 bases short and J 2 bases short, with 9 bases between. Germline V CDR1 and CDR2: MNHNY, SVGAGI (reference sequence). This entry belongs to a study of shared clonotypes between healthy human individuals. Generated by immunoSEQ multiplex PCR, the TCRdb table keeps only in-frame clones and is missing some. The sample has about 1,500,000 clones; more than 95% are singletons. CD4+ cells underwent separation, giving CD45RA+ naive and CD45RA-negative memory subsets. Points from the study as a whole: Among the subsets, naive ones generally showed larger estimated richness than memory ones. Naive CD4 clonotypes overlapped across a few donors at around 4.7%.

The sequencing input was naive CD4+ T cells sorted from blood. Stated subset: CD45RA+ positively selected. This receptor was identified in a man under 40 in good health. The genes are TRBV6-6 and TRBJ2-7, with D uncertain. CDR3 sequence (DNA): TGTGCCAGCACCTCGGAGCCCTACGAGCAGTACTTC. Amino acid sequence: CASTSEPYEQYF.